This T cell receptor beta chain derives from a study of HIV-infected patients and healthy controls. V lost 5 bases and J lost 5, with 21 bases in between. This CDR3 spans 16 amino acids. Germline V gene sequence: CDR1 SGHNT, CDR2 YENEEA. TCRdb used MiXCR to reprocess the 5' RACE reads, holding one entry per CDR3 protein. The sample yields some 67,000 distinct CDR3 sequences, less than 20% seen once. What was sequenced was CD4+ T cells from blood. The V gene is TRBV11-3, the J gene TRBJ2-5; the D is unclear. The TCR comes from a human donor in good health. CDR3 sequence: CASSPMPLDGRETQYF. The CDR3 nucleotides read TGTGCCAGCAGCCCCATGCCTCTGGACGGCCGTGAGACCCAGTACTTC.